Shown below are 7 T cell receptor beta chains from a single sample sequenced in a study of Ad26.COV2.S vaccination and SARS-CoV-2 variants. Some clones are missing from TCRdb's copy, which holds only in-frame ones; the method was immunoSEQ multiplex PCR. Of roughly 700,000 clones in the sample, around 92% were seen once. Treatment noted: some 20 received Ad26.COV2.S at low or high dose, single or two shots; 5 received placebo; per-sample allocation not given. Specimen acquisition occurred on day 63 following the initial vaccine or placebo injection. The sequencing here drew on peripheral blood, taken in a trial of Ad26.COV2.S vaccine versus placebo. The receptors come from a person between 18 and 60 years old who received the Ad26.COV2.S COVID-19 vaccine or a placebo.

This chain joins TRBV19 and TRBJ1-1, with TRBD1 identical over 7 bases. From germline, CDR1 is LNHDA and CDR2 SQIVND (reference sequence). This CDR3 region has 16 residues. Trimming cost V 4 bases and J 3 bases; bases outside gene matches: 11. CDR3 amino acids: CASSNARAGTDTEAFF. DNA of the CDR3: TGTGCCAGTAGTAATGCTCGGGCCGGGACAGACACTGAAGCTTTCTTT.

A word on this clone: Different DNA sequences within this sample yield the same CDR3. The CDR3 DNA is TGTGCCAGCAGCTTAGGGGCAGGGTATGGCTACACCTTC. Translation: CASSLGAGYGYTF. V gene TRBV7-2 combines with J gene TRBJ1-2; tentatively, D is TRBD1 (5 bases). The CDR3 spans 13 residues. Germline CDR1 and CDR2: SGHTA and FQGNSA. The V end was cut by 1 base, the J end by 5 bases, with 8 bases between.

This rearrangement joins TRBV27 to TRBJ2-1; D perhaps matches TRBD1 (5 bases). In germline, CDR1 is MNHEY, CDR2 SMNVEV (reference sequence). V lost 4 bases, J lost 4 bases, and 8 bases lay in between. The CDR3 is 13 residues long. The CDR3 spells CASSWTRYNEQFF. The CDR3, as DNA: TGTGCCAGCAGTTGGACACGATACAATGAGCAGTTCTTC.

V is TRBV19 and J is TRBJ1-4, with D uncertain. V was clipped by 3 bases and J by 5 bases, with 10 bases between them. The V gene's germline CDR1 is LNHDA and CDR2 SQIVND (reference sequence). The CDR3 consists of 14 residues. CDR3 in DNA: TGTGCCAGTAGTATCTGGGCCTTAAATGAAAAACTGTTTTTT. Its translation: CASSIWALNEKLFF.

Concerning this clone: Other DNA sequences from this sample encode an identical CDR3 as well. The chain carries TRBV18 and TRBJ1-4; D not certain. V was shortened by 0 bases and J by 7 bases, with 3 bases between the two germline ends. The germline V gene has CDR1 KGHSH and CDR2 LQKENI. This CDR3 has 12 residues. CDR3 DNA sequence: TGTGCCAGCTCACCACCGGGTGAAAAACTGTTTTTT. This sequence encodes CASSPPGEKLFF.

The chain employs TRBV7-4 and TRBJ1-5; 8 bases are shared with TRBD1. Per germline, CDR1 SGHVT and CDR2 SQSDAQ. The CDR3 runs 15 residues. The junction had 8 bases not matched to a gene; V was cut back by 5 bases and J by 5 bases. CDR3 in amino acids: CASSPYRGKDQPQHF. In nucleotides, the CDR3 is TGTGCCAGCAGCCCATACAGGGGGAAGGATCAGCCCCAGCATTTT.

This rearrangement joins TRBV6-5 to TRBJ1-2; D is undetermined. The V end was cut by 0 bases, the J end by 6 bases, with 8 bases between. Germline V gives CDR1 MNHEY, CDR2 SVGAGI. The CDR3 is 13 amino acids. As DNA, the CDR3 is TGTGCCAGCAGTTACTCCCCCGGCGATGGCTACACCTTC. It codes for CASSYSPGDGYTF.